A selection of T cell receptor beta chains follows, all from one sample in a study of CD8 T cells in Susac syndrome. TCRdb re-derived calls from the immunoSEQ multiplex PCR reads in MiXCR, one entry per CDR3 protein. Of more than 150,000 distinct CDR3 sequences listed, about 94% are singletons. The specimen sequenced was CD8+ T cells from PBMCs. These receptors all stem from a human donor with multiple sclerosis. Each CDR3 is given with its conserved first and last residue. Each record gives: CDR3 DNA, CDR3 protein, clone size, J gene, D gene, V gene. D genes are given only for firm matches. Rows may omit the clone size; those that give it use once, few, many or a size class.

CDR3 DNA: TGCGCCAGCAGCCCCGCGGAAAGCGGGGGCTGGGATGAGCAGTTCTTC
CDR3 protein: CASSPAESGGWDEQFF
clone size: .
J gene: TRBJ2-1
D gene: TRBD2
V gene: TRBV4-1

CDR3 DNA: TGTGCCAGCAGCCAGTCAGGCGTCGGCAGGGGAGCCGCTACCTATGGCTACACCTTC
CDR3 protein: CASSQSGVGRGAATYGYTF
clone size: .
J gene: TRBJ1-2
D gene: .
V gene: TRBV14

CDR3 DNA: TGCAGCGTTGATACCGGGAAGGACCTCAATGAGCAGTTCTTC
CDR3 protein: CSVDTGKDLNEQFF
clone size: .
J gene: TRBJ2-1
D gene: .
V gene: TRBV29-1

CDR3 DNA: TGTGCCAGCAGCTTGGTAGGGGCCGGAGAGACCCAGTACTTC
CDR3 protein: CASSLVGAGETQYF
clone size: few
J gene: TRBJ2-5
D gene: .
V gene: TRBV5-6

CDR3 DNA: TGTGCCAGCAGGGGGACTACCGACGAGACCCAGTACTTC
CDR3 protein: CASRGTTDETQYF
clone size: .
J gene: TRBJ2-5
D gene: TRBD2
V gene: TRBV12-3/TRBV12-4

CDR3 DNA: TGTGCCAGCAGCGCTAGGGGACAGGGTCCTGAAAAACTGTTTTTT
CDR3 protein: CASSARGQGPEKLFF
clone size: .
J gene: TRBJ1-4
D gene: TRBD1
V gene: TRBV7-9

CDR3 DNA: TGTGCCAGCAGCTTGAGGGGACGTAATCAGCCCCAGCATTTT
CDR3 protein: CASSLRGRNQPQHF
clone size: few
J gene: TRBJ1-5
D gene: .
V gene: TRBV13

CDR3 DNA: TGTGCCAGCAGTTTGGGGGTCCACTACGAGCAGTACTTC
CDR3 protein: CASSLGVHYEQYF
clone size: .
J gene: TRBJ2-7
D gene: .
V gene: TRBV27

CDR3 DNA: TGTGCCAGTAGTAAGCCGGCCCACACTAGCACAGATACGCAGTATTTT
CDR3 protein: CASSKPAHTSTDTQYF
clone size: .
J gene: TRBJ2-3
D gene: .
V gene: TRBV19

CDR3 DNA: TGTGCCACCAGCAGAGATTGGTCCTACGAGCAGTACTTC
CDR3 protein: CATSRDWSYEQYF
clone size: .
J gene: TRBJ2-7
D gene: .
V gene: TRBV15

CDR3 DNA: TGTGCCAGCAGTGACGGGACAGGTTCTACAATTGGGCAGTTCTTC
CDR3 protein: CASSDGTGSTIGQFF
clone size: .
J gene: TRBJ2-1
D gene: TRBD1
V gene: TRBV6-6

CDR3 DNA: TGTGCCAGCAGCCGATCCCTACGGACAGGGTACAATCAGCCCCAGCATTTT
CDR3 protein: CASSRSLRTGYNQPQHF
clone size: .
J gene: TRBJ1-5
D gene: TRBD1
V gene: TRBV12-3/TRBV12-4

CDR3 DNA: TGTGCCAGCAGCTCGCCGTGGCATCCCCACGGCTATGGCCACACCTTC
CDR3 protein: CASSSPWHPHGYGHTF
clone size: .
J gene: TRBJ1-2
D gene: .
V gene: TRBV7-9

CDR3 DNA: TGTGCCAGCAGCTTACGGGCGGCCGGAGCCTATAATTCACCCCTCCACTTT
CDR3 protein: CASSLRAAGAYNSPLHF
clone size: .
J gene: TRBJ1-6
D gene: .
V gene: TRBV7-9

CDR3 DNA: TGTGCCAGCAGCCCGCCACAGGGACCGAACACCGGGGAGCTGTTTTTT
CDR3 protein: CASSPPQGPNTGELFF
clone size: once
J gene: TRBJ2-2
D gene: .
V gene: TRBV9

CDR3 DNA: TGCGCCAGCAGCCAAGATTTGGTGACGAGGGACGGCTACACCTTC
CDR3 protein: CASSQDLVTRDGYTF
clone size: .
J gene: TRBJ1-2
D gene: .
V gene: TRBV4-3

CDR3 DNA: TGTGCTAGTGGTTTGGTAGCCTCCCGGGATACGCAGTATTTT
CDR3 protein: CASGLVASRDTQYF
clone size: .
J gene: TRBJ2-3
D gene: .
V gene: TRBV12-5

CDR3 DNA: TGTGCTAGTCGCGGGGGGGGCCTCACAGATACGCAGTATTTT
CDR3 protein: CASRGGGLTDTQYF
clone size: .
J gene: TRBJ2-3
D gene: TRBD2
V gene: TRBV12-5

CDR3 DNA: TGTGCCAGCTCCCAGGCAAATTCACCCCTCCACTTT
CDR3 protein: CASSQANSPLHF
clone size: .
J gene: TRBJ1-6
D gene: .
V gene: TRBV27

CDR3 DNA: TGTGCCAGCAGTCCCAGGGACGCCCATGGCTACACCTTC
CDR3 protein: CASSPRDAHGYTF
clone size: .
J gene: TRBJ1-2
D gene: .
V gene: TRBV28

CDR3 DNA: TGTGCCAGCCGGGTCAATAATTCACCCCTCCACTTT
CDR3 protein: CASRVNNSPLHF
clone size: .
J gene: TRBJ1-6
D gene: .
V gene: TRBV13

CDR3 DNA: TGCGCCAGCACACAGGGTAACCCTAACTATGGCTACACCTTC
CDR3 protein: CASTQGNPNYGYTF
clone size: .
J gene: TRBJ1-2
D gene: .
V gene: TRBV4-1

CDR3 DNA: TGCAGTGCATACCCAGAGGGTGATTATAATTCACCCCTCCACTTT
CDR3 protein: CSAYPEGDYNSPLHF
clone size: .
J gene: TRBJ1-6
D gene: .
V gene: TRBV20-1

CDR3 DNA: TGTGCCGGAAAGGAGAGCTCCTATAATTCACCCCTCCACTTT
CDR3 protein: CAGKESSYNSPLHF
clone size: .
J gene: TRBJ1-6
D gene: .
V gene: TRBV2

CDR3 DNA: TGTGCCATCAGTGAGTCAAATTCGGGACAGGGCTACGAGCAGTACTTC
CDR3 protein: CAISESNSGQGYEQYF
clone size: .
J gene: TRBJ2-7
D gene: TRBD1
V gene: TRBV10-3

CDR3 DNA: TGTGCCAGCTGTTCCTTTTCCAGCGATAACTATGGCTACACCTTC
CDR3 protein: CASCSFSSDNYGYTF
clone size: .
J gene: TRBJ1-2
D gene: .
V gene: TRBV21-1

CDR3 DNA: TGTGCCACATCGCGGGGGCAGGGGGTAACCTACGAGCAGTACTTC
CDR3 protein: CATSRGQGVTYEQYF
clone size: .
J gene: TRBJ2-7
D gene: .
V gene: TRBV27

CDR3 DNA: TGTGCCAGCAGCGCGGACAGGGCTGAAAAACTGTTTTTT
CDR3 protein: CASSADRAEKLFF
clone size: .
J gene: TRBJ1-4
D gene: TRBD1
V gene: TRBV7-9

CDR3 DNA: TGCGCCAGCAGCCAAGCCGGGACAGGGATTGTTGAAGCTTTCTTT
CDR3 protein: CASSQAGTGIVEAFF
clone size: once
J gene: TRBJ1-1
D gene: TRBD1
V gene: TRBV4-1

CDR3 DNA: TGTGCCAGCAGCGTAGGCCCCCCGAAAGAGACCCAGTACTTC
CDR3 protein: CASSVGPPKETQYF
clone size: once
J gene: TRBJ2-5
D gene: .
V gene: TRBV9

CDR3 DNA: TGTGCCAGCAGCAATGGGGAAGCAGGGGGGCCCTACAATGAGCAGTTCTTC
CDR3 protein: CASSNGEAGGPYNEQFF
clone size: .
J gene: TRBJ2-1
D gene: .
V gene: TRBV13

CDR3 DNA: TGCAGCGTCGCTGGGCAGAAAGAGACCCAGTACTTC
CDR3 protein: CSVAGQKETQYF
clone size: .
J gene: TRBJ2-5
D gene: .
V gene: TRBV29-1

CDR3 DNA: TGTGCCACCAGCAGAGATCGGGGTAACAACTGGCCCCAGCATTTT
CDR3 protein: CATSRDRGNNWPQHF
clone size: .
J gene: TRBJ1-5
D gene: .
V gene: TRBV15

CDR3 DNA: TGCGCCAGCAGCCAGTGGGACAGGGGCGAGACCCAGTACTTC
CDR3 protein: CASSQWDRGETQYF
clone size: once
J gene: TRBJ2-5
D gene: TRBD1
V gene: TRBV4-1

CDR3 DNA: TGTGCCAGCAGCCCATCGGGGGGGGAAGGCTACACCTTC
CDR3 protein: CASSPSGGEGYTF
clone size: .
J gene: TRBJ1-2
D gene: .
V gene: TRBV7-9

CDR3 DNA: TGTGCCAGCAGCCAACAGAACACTGAAGCTTTCTTT
CDR3 protein: CASSQQNTEAFF
clone size: .
J gene: TRBJ1-1
D gene: .
V gene: TRBV5-6